This section outlines one T cell receptor (beta chain) sequence together with its context. This entry is derived from a study of T cells in Graves' hyperthyroidism and ophthalmopathy. The investigators amplified TCR beta CDR3 regions from RNA transcripts. HTBI primers were used for first-round RT-PCR of the TCR CDR3. TCRdb reprocessed the multiplex PCR reads via MiXCR and lists one record per CDR3 protein. Of roughly 380,000 distinct CDR3 sequences detected, approximately 19% appear once; the ten largest clones hold 3% to 4%. This clonotype was sampled from a woman aged 18-35 years with Graves' hyperthyroidism. Sample: blood.

The CDR3 DNA sequence: TGTGCCGGGTCAGGGTTTGGCACCGGGGAGCTGTTTTTT. Amino acids: CAGSGFGTGELFF. J is TRBJ2-2 and V is TRBV2, with TRBD1 as a possible D gene (5 bases). Trimming removed 11 bases from V and 4 bases from J, with 14 bases in between. The CDR3 covers 13 residues. Germline V gene data show CDR1 as SNHLY and CDR2 as FYNNEI.